The 15 T cell receptor beta chains below come from one sample, sequenced in a study of blood T cell repertoires in COVID-19. Clones were read by immunoSEQ multiplex PCR, and TCRdb kept only the in-frame ones, dropping some. There are about 210,000 clones in the sample; more than 70% occur only once, and under 4.5% lies in the top ten. The sample comprised PBMCs or T cells enriched from blood (not recorded which). The receptor source for this set is a man aged 25 to 40 with acute COVID-19.

The chain couples TRBV19 to TRBJ2-5, with D perhaps matching TRBD1 (6 bases). This CDR3 is built from 13 residues. The germline V gene encodes CDR1 LNHDA and CDR2 SQIVND (reference sequence). Trimming removed 7 bases from V and 3 bases from J, with 12 bases in between. The CDR3 nucleotides read TGTGCCAGTAACCAAGGGGGAAAAGAGACCCAGTACTTC. As protein: CASNQGGKETQYF.

The rearrangement links TRBV15 to TRBJ1-5, with a possible D match to TRBD1 (5 bases). CDR3 length: 13 residues. CDR1 is LNHNV and CDR2 is YYDKDF in the germline V gene (reference sequence). V was clipped by 0 bases and J by 8 bases, with 8 bases between them. The CDR3 reads CATSREGEEPQHF. The CDR3, as DNA: TGTGCCACCAGCAGAGAGGGGGAGGAGCCCCAGCATTTT.

This clone was counted once. The chain employs TRBV7-3 and TRBJ2-1, with 14 bases matching TRBD2. The V segment lost 5 bases and the J segment 4 bases; nucleotides outside the gene matches: 13. Per germline, CDR1 SGHTA and CDR2 FQGTGA. The CDR3 contains 19 residues. CDR3 nucleotides: TGTGCCAGCAGCCCTAACCTAGGACTAGCGGGGGGCGGGTACAATGAGCAGTTCTTC. Translating it yields CASSPNLGLAGGGYNEQFF. Using reference TRBV7-3 and TRBJ2-1 for the parts outside the CDR3, the full variable domain is GAGVSQTPSNKVTEKGKYVELRCDPISGHTALYWYRQSLGQGPEFLIYFQGTGAADDSGLPNDRFFAVRPEGSVSTLKIQRTERGDSAVYLCASSPNLGLAGGGYNEQFFGPGTRLTVL.

The chain joins TRBV7-3 to TRBJ1-2; TRBD1 might be the D (5 bases). Germline-derived CDR1 and CDR2 are SGHTA and FQGTGA. Trimming removed 1 base at V and 11 bases at J, with 11 bases between. This CDR3 contains 12 residues. Written as DNA, the CDR3 is TGTGCCAGCAGCTTAATAACAGGAGTATACACCTTC. Residues: CASSLITGVYTF.

Turning to this clone: The sample has other DNA sequences that encode this CDR3 too. The chain employs TRBV5-4 and TRBJ2-2; TRBD2 matches at 8 bases. The CDR3 has 15 residues. The J segment lost 1 base and the V segment lost 1 base, leaving 0 bases of the junction unmatched. Looked up from germline, CDR1 is SGHNT and CDR2 is YYREEE (reference sequence). The CDR3 reads CASSLRGGNTGELFF. As DNA, the CDR3 is TGTGCCAGCAGCTTGCGGGGGGGGAACACCGGGGAGCTGTTTTTT.

V is TRBV2 and J is TRBJ1-2; D is undetermined. Germline loops: CDR1 SNHLY, CDR2 FYNNEI. V lost 2 bases and J lost 7, with 8 bases in between. CDR3 length equals 12 residues. CDR3 sequence (DNA): TGTGCCAGCAGTGAATACCTCAGTGGCTACACCTTC. Translating it yields CASSEYLSGYTF.

This clone has a handful of counts. This chain connects TRBV19 to TRBJ1-5; 7 positions match TRBD1. Per germline, CDR1 LNHDA and CDR2 SQIVND (reference sequence). This CDR3 region has 16 residues. The trim removed 6 bases at V and 0 bases at J, leaving 8 bases unmatched. The CDR3 region has the DNA TGTGCCAGTAGCCTGGGACAGCCATATAGCAATCAGCCCCAGCATTTT. Translation gives CASSLGQPYSNQPQHF.

The chain links TRBV4-1 to TRBJ1-2, with D maybe TRBD1 (5 bases). This CDR3 spans 14 amino acids. Looked up from germline, CDR1 is MGHRA and CDR2 is YSYEKL. The V gene lost 4 bases and the J gene lost 4 bases, with 13 bases spanning the gap. CDR3 sequence: CASSRETVGYGYTF. CDR3 coding DNA: TGCGCCAGCAGCCGAGAGACAGTAGGCTATGGCTACACCTTC.

This clone was observed a single time. The chain combines TRBV6-5 with TRBJ2-3, with 7 bases that match TRBD2. J was trimmed by 2 bases and V by 6 bases; bases with no gene match: 8. The CDR3 contains 15 residues. Germline V gene lookup returns CDR1 MNHEY and CDR2 SVGAGI. The CDR3 nucleotides are TGTGCCAGCAGGACTCTAGCGGCCTCCACAGATACGCAGTATTTT. This translates into CASRTLAASTDTQYF.

In the case of this clone: The identical CDR3 is also encoded by other nucleotide sequences in the sample. This chain links TRBV2 with TRBJ2-2; 10 bases are a match to TRBD1. Germline CDR1 and CDR2: SNHLY and FYNNEI. Trimming cost V 8 bases and J 5 bases; bases outside gene matches: 5. There are 14 residues in the CDR3. Written as DNA, the CDR3 is TGTGCCAGCTCTGGACAGGGGGGAACCGGGGAGCTGTTTTTT. Protein product: CASSGQGGTGELFF.

The gene calls are TRBV18 and TRBJ2-3, with 8 positions matching TRBD2. Germline V gives CDR1 KGHSH, CDR2 LQKENI. The V segment lost 4 bases and the J segment 4 bases; nucleotides outside the gene matches: 4. The CDR3 extends over 14 amino acids. DNA for the CDR3: TGTGCCAGCTCACTCCGGGGGGGCTCAGATACGCAGTATTTT. This translates into CASSLRGGSDTQYF.

The chain recombines TRBV2 with TRBJ1-2; 9 bases agree with TRBD1. Per germline, CDR1 SNHLY and CDR2 FYNNEI. V trimming: 4 bases; J trimming: 10 bases; junction bases outside the gene matches: 10. The CDR3 spans 14 residues. In DNA form, the CDR3 reads TGTGCCAGCAGTGTAGGGACAGGGACCTCTACCTACACCTTC. It is translated as CASSVGTGTSTYTF.

The genes are TRBV9 and TRBJ2-5, with 10 nucleotides matching TRBD2. Per germline, CDR1 SGDLS and CDR2 YYNGEE. CDR3 length: 15 residues. The V gene end was trimmed by 0 bases and the J gene end by 5 bases; junction bases not matched to a gene: 4. The CDR3 sequence is CASSVDSGGLETQYF. CDR3 nucleotide sequence: TGTGCCAGCAGCGTAGATAGCGGGGGGTTGGAGACCCAGTACTTC.

The rearrangement joins TRBV27 to TRBJ1-5, with 9 bases aligning to TRBD1. Trimming took 3 bases from V and 5 from J; bases not matched to a gene: 5. Germline-derived CDR1 and CDR2 are MNHEY and SMNVEV (reference sequence). This CDR3 spans 15 amino acids. CDR3 protein: CASSLLGQGYQPQHF. The CDR3 coding sequence is TGTGCCAGCAGTTTGCTGGGACAGGGCTATCAGCCCCAGCATTTT.

The CDR3 spells CASSPRTDLGEQFF. Written as DNA, the CDR3 is TGTGCCAGCTCTCCCAGGACTGACCTCGGGGAGCAGTTCTTC. This sequence joins TRBV18 and TRBJ2-1, with TRBD2 as a possible D gene (5 bases). Germline V gene data show CDR1 as KGHSH and CDR2 as LQKENI. V was pared by 6 bases and J by 10 bases, with 19 bases between. The length of the CDR3 is 14 residues.